Detailed here is one TCR beta chain. The data were produced by immunoSEQ multiplex PCR, yet TCRdb's version contains in-frame clones alone and is incomplete. The profile shows tens of thousands of clones, 85% of them singletons. Germline CDR1 is KGHSH and CDR2 is LQKENI. J lost 4 bases, V lost 4 bases, and 8 bases had no gene match. The CDR3 runs to 17 residues. This sample was included in a study of OX40 agonist ivuxolimab in advanced cancers. The chain carries TRBV18 and TRBJ2-5; the match to TRBD2 covers 14 bases. The material sequenced was CD4+ or CD8+ T cells sorted from blood, taken in a trial of the OX40 agonist ivuxolimab. This TCR was recovered from an adult with an advanced solid tumor such as melanoma, head and neck, liver or kidney cancer. The CDR3 bases are TGTGCCAGCTCACGAACTACTGGACTAGCGGGAGGAGAGACCCAGTACTTC. Protein: CASSRTTGLAGGETQYF.